This T cell receptor beta chain was sequenced for a study of shared clonotypes between healthy human individuals. As for the study in general: Contributing individuals were a couple of females and three males aged 18 to 49.

Findings and limits, study-wide: Some naive CD4 clonotypes, 4.5% to 5.5%, turned up in common across several donors.

The CDR3 is 14 amino acids. V shed 10 bases and J shed 2 bases, with 16 bases lying between them. CDR1 and CDR2 (germline): MNHEY, SMNVEV (reference sequence). This clone was found a few times. Its cognate antigen is unknown. The DNA input per sorted-subset replicate PCR was 150 to 200 ng, corresponding to some 30,000 T cell genomes. Using immunoSEQ multiplex PCR, the repertoire was profiled, and TCRdb retains in-frame clones only, with some absent. The data contain around 990,000 clones, approximately 77% of them seen just once; the ten biggest clones take up approximately 0.9%. The chain employs TRBV27 and TRBJ2-3; D unresolved. The source material was memory CD4+ T cells from PBMCs. Subset indicated: CD45RA-negative fraction. The receptor's source is a man aged 18 to 29 in good health. Some clones in this sample may be carry-over from other donors' samples. CDR3 in amino acids: CANQSRAYTDTQYF. Written as DNA, the CDR3 is TGTGCCAATCAGAGCCGAGCCTACACAGATACGCAGTATTTT.